The following is a TCR beta chain sequence with its context. Per the original methods: Amplification from reference gene primers served as the basis for estimated nucleated cell counts. The protocol was immunoSEQ multiplex PCR, while the TCRdb copy is restricted to in-frame clones and leaves out a portion. V, J and clone size were drawn from that table, and D and trimming were deduced from the DNA. The sample contains roughly 130,000 clones, approximately 84% of which appear only once. This specimen belongs to a study of blood T cell repertoires in COVID-19. The sample consisted of peripheral blood. The clonotype comes from a man in his sixties or seventies with acute or convalescent COVID-19.

The CDR3 DNA reads as TGTGCCATCAGTACAGGGTATGATGAAAAACTGTTTTTT. This translates into CAISTGYDEKLFF. This chain uses TRBV10-3 with TRBJ1-4; possible D gene TRBD1, 6 bases. Trimming pared 5 bases from V and 6 bases from J, leaving 10 bases between. The germline CDR1 and CDR2 sequences are ENHRY and SYGVKD. This CDR3 contains 13 residues.